This TCR beta chain was recovered during a study of beta chain features in type 1 diabetes. Study observations and caveats: Shortening of TCRB CDR3s, moderate but significant, appeared in all four CD4+ subsets of Type 1 diabetes patients. Any role of HLA type in TCRB rearrangement remained unresolved here. The study notes PCR might favor shorter templates equally in patients and controls. A cDNA-based sequencing approach could over-represent cells with high TCR expression.

Since all of the isolated RNA was reverse transcribed, expressed TCRB transcripts were what got sequenced. Libraries were prepared by immunoSEQ multiplex PCR; TCRdb keeps only in-frame clonotypes and omits some of them. Of about 710,000 clones detected, about 14% appear once; the ten largest clones hold 0.04%. The germline gives CDR1 SGHTA, CDR2 FQGNSA. The CDR3 totals 15 residues. Trimming took 2 bases from V and 0 from J, leaving 10 bases between them. About this clone itself: Its antigen is as yet unknown.

The genes are TRBV7-2 and TRBJ1-1; D gene uncertain. Material for sequencing was naive CD4+ T cells from blood. This receptor was identified in a man aged 18 to 30 with type 1 diabetes. The CDR3 DNA is TGTGCCAGCAGCTTACAAACGCAGTTGAACACTGAAGCTTTCTTT. Residues: CASSLQTQLNTEAFF.